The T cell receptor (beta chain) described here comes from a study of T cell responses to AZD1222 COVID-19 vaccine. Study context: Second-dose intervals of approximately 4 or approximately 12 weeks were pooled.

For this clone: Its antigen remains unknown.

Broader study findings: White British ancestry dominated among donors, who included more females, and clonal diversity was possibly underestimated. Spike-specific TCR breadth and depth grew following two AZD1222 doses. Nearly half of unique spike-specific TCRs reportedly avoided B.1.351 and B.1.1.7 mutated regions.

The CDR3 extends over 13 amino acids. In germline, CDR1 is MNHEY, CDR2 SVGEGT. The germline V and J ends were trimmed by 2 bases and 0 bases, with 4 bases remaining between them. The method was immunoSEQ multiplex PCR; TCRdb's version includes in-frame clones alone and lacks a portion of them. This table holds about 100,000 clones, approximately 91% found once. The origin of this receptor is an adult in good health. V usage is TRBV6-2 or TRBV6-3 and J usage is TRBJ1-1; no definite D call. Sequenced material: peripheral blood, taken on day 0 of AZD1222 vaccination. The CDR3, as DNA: TGTGCCAGCAGTTACAGTTTGAACACTGAAGCTTTCTTT. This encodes CASSYSLNTEAFF.